Below, 6 T cell receptor beta chains from the same sample are listed, as sequenced in a study of cytomegalovirus exposure and HLA in healthy donors. In the PCR, 60 Vbeta and 13 Jbeta primers were used. The data were produced by immunoSEQ multiplex PCR, yet TCRdb's version contains in-frame clones alone and is incomplete. Altogether some 130,000 clones are present, roughly three quarters being singletons, with the ten largest covering 1.1%. The sequencing sample was made of PBMCs. The receptors were sampled from a male donor in good health and CMV-seronegative.

The chain has TRBV5-1 and TRBJ1-4; 9 bases map to TRBD1. V lost 3 bases, J lost 5 bases, and 5 bases stayed unmatched. Germline CDR1 reads SGHRS; CDR2 reads YFSETQ. The CDR3 spans 15 residues. The CDR3 coding sequence is TGCGCCAGCAGCTCACAGGGGGCGTCAAATGAAAAACTGTTTTTT. Residues: CASSSQGASNEKLFF.

The chain is built from TRBV4-2 and TRBJ2-7; the match to TRBD1 covers 10 bases. CDR1 and CDR2 (germline): LGHNA, YNFKEQ. The ends lost 1 base at V and 0 bases at J; junction bases unmatched: 12. This CDR3 region has 19 residues. This CDR3 is CASSQVWGTGDPRSYEQYF. The CDR3 region has the DNA TGTGCCAGCAGCCAAGTATGGGGGACAGGGGACCCCCGCTCCTACGAGCAGTACTTC.

The rearrangement joins TRBV7-9 to TRBJ1-1; the D gene is possibly TRBD1 (5 bases). V lost 7 bases, J lost 7 bases, and 16 bases lay in between. Germline V CDR1 and CDR2: SEHNR, FQNEAQ (reference sequence). This CDR3 comprises 13 residues. The CDR3 nucleotides are TGTGCCAGCACCCCACAGGCGACAGTTGAAGCTTTCTTT. Encoded protein: CASTPQATVEAFF. The full variable domain, in which reference TRBV7-9 and TRBJ1-1 provide the parts outside the CDR3, is DTGVSQNPRHKITKRGQNVTFRCDPISEHNRLYWYRQTLGQGPEFLTYFQNEAQLEKSRLLSDRFSAERPKGSFSTLEIQRTEQGDSAMYLCASTPQATVEAFFGQGTRLTVV.

The chain has TRBV2 and TRBJ2-5; possible D gene TRBD1, 5 bases. Trimming removed 3 bases at V and 4 bases at J, with 15 bases between. The CDR3 runs 15 residues. Germline V gene data show CDR1 as SNHLY and CDR2 as FYNNEI. The CDR3 DNA sequence: TGTGCCAGCAGTGAGGTCGGCGACAGTGGAGAGACCCAGTACTTC. Encoded protein: CASSEVGDSGETQYF.

This clone was detected once. CDR3 amino acids: CASSDSGRGNIQYF. The CDR3 DNA follows: TGTGCCAGCAGTGATTCGGGCAGGGGAAACATTCAGTACTTC. The V gene is TRBV6-1, the J gene TRBJ2-4, with a tentative D call TRBD1 (6 bases). Germline V gene lookup returns CDR1 MNHNS and CDR2 SASEGT. This CDR3 spans 14 amino acids. Trimming took 3 bases from V and 6 from J, leaving 12 bases between them.

V and J are TRBV6-6 and TRBJ1-2; 7 bases line up with TRBD1. This CDR3 contains 15 residues. Losses at the gene ends were 4 bases for V and 0 bases for J; bases not matched to a gene: 5. Germline assignment: CDR1 MNHNY and CDR2 SVGAGI (reference sequence). Here the CDR3 reads CASSWGDRTNYGYTF. The CDR3 DNA is TGTGCCAGCAGTTGGGGGGACAGAACTAACTATGGCTACACCTTC.